This T cell receptor beta chain was obtained from a study of T cell responses to AZD1222 COVID-19 vaccine. As for this clone: No antigen is known for it.

Germline lookup yields CDR1 LGHDT and CDR2 YNNKEL (reference sequence). The CDR3 runs 18 residues. With 0 bases removed from V and 0 bases from J, the gap between germline ends came to 14 bases. Libraries were prepared by immunoSEQ multiplex PCR; TCRdb keeps only in-frame clonotypes and omits some of them. The sample lists 65,000 to 90,000 clones; approximately 88% were seen once. Study outcomes and limitations: Repertoire sampling occurred only after the peak T cell response. The sample set comprised mostly white British donors with more females, and clonal diversity was possibly underestimated. Baseline seropositivity characterized only six AZD1222 recipients.

The material was peripheral blood, obtained on day 0 of AZD1222 vaccination. The chain is built from TRBV3-1 (or the pseudogene TRBV3-2) and TRBJ2-2; D not resolved. The TCR sequence derives from an adult in good health. CDR3 coding DNA: TGTGCCAGCAGCCAAGAATTCCGGTGGCGGTCGAACACCGGGGAGCTGTTTTTT. The encoded protein is CASSQEFRWRSNTGELFF.